This paragraph covers one T cell receptor (beta chain) sequence. These data belong to a study of OX40 agonist ivuxolimab in advanced cancers. Study information: Patients were treated with intravenous ivuxolimab, dosed at 0.01 to 10 mg/kg and infused every 2 weeks.

Trimming took 7 bases from V and 5 from J, leaving 15 bases between them. Looked up from germline, CDR1 is SGHRS and CDR2 is YFSETQ. The CDR3 runs 13 residues. TCRdb's copy holds only in-frame clones and misses some; the assay was immunoSEQ multiplex PCR. This sample has under 100,000 clones, with just under 95% found just once. Patients had blood sampled at baseline and again on cycle 4 day 1 and cycle 7 day 1. This sample comprised CD4+ or CD8+ T cells sorted from blood, obtained in a trial of the OX40 agonist ivuxolimab. This rearrangement joins TRBV5-1 to TRBJ1-1, with D possibly TRBD1 on 5 matching bases. The receptor's source is an adult with an advanced solid tumor such as melanoma, head and neck, liver or kidney cancer. This chain's CDR3 is CASGEGVLTEAFF. The CDR3 bases are TGCGCCAGCGGCGAAGGGGTTTTAACTGAAGCTTTCTTT.